The 32 T cell receptor beta chains presented below share a single source sample, sequenced in a study of OX40 agonist ivuxolimab in advanced cancers. The library was generated by the immunoSEQ multiplex PCR assay. TCRdb limited this immuneACCESS table to in-frame rearrangements with V and J called. A share of clones is missing; checked studies link under half to unresolved V genes, and the rest is unexplained. The sample has more than 50,000 clones on record, 80% of them singletons. Roughly 4.2% of the sample rests with the top ten. The starting material was CD4+ or CD8+ T cells sorted from blood, obtained in a trial of the OX40 agonist ivuxolimab. The receptors were sampled from an adult with an advanced solid tumor such as melanoma, head and neck, liver or kidney cancer.

The sample holds one count of this clone. The chain has TRBV5-6 and TRBJ1-2; 9 bases line up with TRBD1. The CDR3 runs to 15 residues. The V segment lost 0 bases and the J segment 4 bases; nucleotides outside the gene matches: 4. Germline CDR1 reads SGHDT; CDR2 reads YYEEEE. CDR3 sequence: CASSLGSTGGYGYTF. The CDR3 nucleotides are TGTGCCAGCAGCTTGGGTTCGACAGGGGGCTATGGCTACACCTTC.

This clone was counted only a few times. The rearrangement links TRBV5-6 to TRBJ2-3; 12 bases map to TRBD2. Germline V gene lookup returns CDR1 SGHDT and CDR2 YYEEEE. The CDR3 covers 16 residues. Germline trimming cut 1 base from V and 2 bases from J; bases unmatched to any gene: 2. DNA for the CDR3: TGTGCCAGCAGCTTGAGACTAGCGGGGGCCACAGATACGCAGTATTTT. It encodes CASSLRLAGATDTQYF.

The gene calls are TRBV23-1 and TRBJ2-5; D is perhaps TRBD2 (6 bases). TRBV23-1 is flagged as an ORF with uncertain function. The CDR3 totals 15 residues. Trimming left V 0 bases short and J 2 bases short, with 10 bases between. CDR3 residues: CASSQSLTSQETQYF. The CDR3 DNA sequence: TGCGCCAGCAGTCAATCCCTGACTAGTCAAGAGACCCAGTACTTC.

The chain links TRBV19 to TRBJ2-7; 7 bases are shared with TRBD1. V shed 1 base, J shed 3 bases, and the junction held 6 bases outside the gene matches. The CDR3 is 15 amino acids. Germline V gene sequence: CDR1 LNHDA, CDR2 SQIVND (reference sequence). CDR3 protein: CASSIAGTEYYEQYF. The CDR3 DNA is TGTGCCAGTAGTATAGCCGGGACAGAATACTACGAGCAGTACTTC.

V usage is TRBV5-1 and J usage is TRBJ2-1, with 7 bases fitting TRBD2. With V trimmed by 0 bases and J by 0 bases, 0 bases remained unmatched. Germline V gene data show CDR1 as SGHRS and CDR2 as YFSETQ. This CDR3 is built from 15 residues. CDR3 protein: CASSLVAGSYNEQFF. The DNA for the CDR3 is TGCGCCAGCAGCTTGGTAGCGGGCTCCTACAATGAGCAGTTCTTC.

J is TRBJ1-1 and V is TRBV27; TRBD1 is a possible D gene (6 bases). Looked up from germline, CDR1 is MNHEY and CDR2 is SMNVEV (reference sequence). This CDR3 comprises 15 residues. Between the trimmed V and J ends, which lost 9 bases and 6 bases, there was a span of 23 bases. DNA of the CDR3: TGTGCCAGTTGTGGCGGGGGGAAAGGGGGGTCTGAAGCTTTCTTT. Its protein product is CASCGGGKGGSEAFF.

The rearrangement uses TRBV6-1 and TRBJ2-3; 8 nucleotides line up with TRBD2. V lost 5 bases to trimming and J lost 2 bases; unmatched junction nucleotides: 3. CDR1 is MNHNS and CDR2 is SASEGT in the germline V gene. The CDR3 has 14 amino acids. This CDR3 reads CASSILADTDTQYF. The CDR3 DNA is TGTGCCAGCAGTATACTAGCGGACACAGATACGCAGTATTTT.

The chain is built from TRBV27 and TRBJ1-6; D is unresolved. This CDR3 is 14 amino acids long. Germline CDR1 MNHEY, CDR2 SMNVEV (reference sequence). V was trimmed by 2 bases and J by 7 bases, leaving 9 bases between them. The chain's CDR3 is CASSLPQRNSPLHF. As DNA, the CDR3 is TGTGCCAGCAGTTTACCGCAGCGAAATTCACCCCTCCACTTT.

The gene calls are TRBV6-5 and TRBJ2-7; 7 bases align to TRBD2. This CDR3 has 14 residues. Per the germline V gene, CDR1 is MNHEY and CDR2 is SVGAGI. With 5 bases clipped from V and 3 bases from J, the junction kept 7 bases outside the gene matches. CDR3 nucleotides: TGTGCCAGCAGTCCAAGGGCGGGAGTCTACGAGCAGTACTTC. The encoded protein is CASSPRAGVYEQYF.

V is TRBV6-5 and J is TRBJ2-5, with 7 bases identical to TRBD1. The assigned J gene may be wrong: the sequence end matches TRBJ2-7 better. Germline assignment: CDR1 MNHEY and CDR2 SVGAGI. The CDR3 length is 15 residues. The CDR3 reads CASSGNRGRSYEQYF. The CDR3 DNA sequence: TGTGCCAGCAGCGGCAACAGGGGCCGCTCCTACGAGCAGTACTTC.

A few counts support this clone. This chain links TRBV30 with TRBJ2-5; unclear D gene. The CDR3 spans 12 residues. Trimming pared 0 bases from V and 4 bases from J, leaving 6 bases between. Looked up from germline, CDR1 is GTSNPN and CDR2 is SVGIG (reference sequence). The CDR3 loop reads CAWSVSLETQYF. CDR3 nucleotides: TGTGCCTGGAGTGTGTCCCTAGAGACCCAGTACTTC.

This chain links TRBV6-4 with TRBJ2-1, with 12 bases that match TRBD1. The CDR3 is 15 amino acids. The ends lost 5 bases at V and 4 bases at J; junction bases unmatched: 3. The germline CDR1 and CDR2 sequences are MRHNA and SNTAGT. CDR3 loop: CASSQGQGAYNEQFF. CDR3 DNA sequence: TGTGCCAGCAGTCAGGGACAGGGGGCGTACAATGAGCAGTTCTTC.

This chain uses TRBV30 with TRBJ1-4; D remains ambiguous. The CDR3 contains 12 residues. V lost 5 bases to trimming and J lost 3 bases, with 7 bases between them. CDR1 GTSNPN and CDR2 SVGIG come from the germline V gene (reference sequence). CDR3 sequence reads: CAWGGPNEKLFF. CDR3 in DNA: TGTGCCTGGGGAGGGCCTAATGAAAAACTGTTTTTT.

By sample fraction, this clone is medium-sized. This sequence joins TRBV27 and TRBJ1-6, with D unclear. Between the trimmed V and J ends, which lost 3 bases and 8 bases, there was a span of 8 bases. CDR1 and CDR2 (germline): MNHEY, SMNVEV (reference sequence). CDR3 length: 13 amino acids. The CDR3 DNA is TGTGCCAGCAGTTTGTTAACAGATTCACCCCTCCACTTT. Amino acid sequence: CASSLLTDSPLHF.

The CDR3 is CASSSGQGVLGEYGYTF. The CDR3 DNA reads TGCGCCAGCAGCTCAGGACAGGGGGTTCTCGGGGAGTATGGCTACACCTTC. The J gene is TRBJ1-2, the V gene TRBV5-1, with 10 nucleotides matching TRBD1. Looked up from germline, CDR1 is SGHRS and CDR2 is YFSETQ. The CDR3 consists of 17 residues. V trimming: 3 bases; J trimming: 5 bases; junction bases outside the gene matches: 13.

The chain has TRBV27 and TRBJ1-1; D remains unclear. The CDR3 extends over 13 amino acids. From germline, CDR1 is MNHEY and CDR2 SMNVEV (reference sequence). Trimming shortened V by 6 bases and J by 3 bases, and 11 bases separated the two germline ends. The DNA for the CDR3 is TGTGCCAGCAGGCGCTTGCAGGACACTGAAGCTTTCTTT. Translation: CASRRLQDTEAFF.

The gene calls are TRBV2 and TRBJ1-1; possible D gene TRBD1, 5 bases. Germline CDR1 and CDR2: SNHLY and FYNNEI. Trimming left V 8 bases short and J 1 base short, with 17 bases between. The CDR3 runs 15 residues. This CDR3 reads CASGPGGVKNTEAFF. CDR3 nucleotide sequence: TGTGCCAGCGGCCCTGGAGGGGTAAAGAACACTGAAGCTTTCTTT.

The chain joins TRBV9 to TRBJ2-3, with 7 bases matching TRBD2. CDR3 size: 16 residues. V was pared by 4 bases and J by 4 bases, with 12 bases of the junction left unmatched. Germline lookup yields CDR1 SGDLS and CDR2 YYNGEE. The CDR3 loop reads CASSPRLAFLADTQYF. CDR3 coding DNA: TGTGCCAGCAGCCCCCGACTAGCCTTTCTCGCAGATACGCAGTATTTT.

The chain is built from TRBV2 and TRBJ2-5; D remains unclear. The CDR3 spans 13 residues. Germline CDR1 reads SNHLY; CDR2 reads FYNNEI. Trimming left V 7 bases short and J 2 bases short, with 11 bases between. The DNA for the CDR3 is TGTGCCAGCACAGTCACCAGGCAAGAGACCCAGTACTTC. It codes for CASTVTRQETQYF. The complete variable domain, with remaining parts taken from reference TRBV2 and TRBJ2-5, reads EPEVTQTPSHQVTQMGQEVILRCVPISNHLYFYWYRQILGQKVEFLVSFYNNEISEKSEIFDDQFSVERPDGSNFTLKIRSTKLEDSAMYFCASTVTRQETQYFGPGTRLLVL.

This chain connects TRBV27 to TRBJ1-2; the D gene is possibly TRBD1 (5 bases). V shed 6 bases and J shed 8 bases, with 22 bases lying between them. This CDR3 has 15 amino acids. Germline V lookup: CDR1 MNHEY, CDR2 SMNVEV (reference sequence). For the CDR3, the DNA is TGTGCCAGCAGCCCCCTCCGGGGCACACGTGAGGGCTACACCTTC. Protein sequence: CASSPLRGTREGYTF.

The chain links TRBV6-5 to TRBJ2-3, with 14 bases aligning to TRBD2. Per the germline V gene, CDR1 is MNHEY and CDR2 is SVGAGI. Unmatched junction bases numbered 4, after V lost 6 bases and J lost 5 bases. This CDR3 spans 15 amino acids. The CDR3 coding sequence is TGTGCCAGCAGGACTAGCGGGAGGGCCGGAGATACGCAGTATTTT. Translating gives CASRTSGRAGDTQYF.

The chain employs TRBV5-4 and TRBJ2-1, with 10 bases aligning to TRBD2. The CDR3 contains 14 residues. CDR1 and CDR2 (germline): SGHNT, YYREEE (reference sequence). V lost 0 bases, J lost 9 bases, and 3 bases stayed unmatched. The CDR3 here is CASSLGAGGAEQFF. The CDR3 DNA is TGTGCCAGCAGCTTGGGAGCGGGAGGGGCTGAGCAGTTCTTC. The full variable domain, completed using reference TRBV5-4 and TRBJ2-1, is ETGVTQSPTHLIKTRGQQVTLRCSSQSGHNTVSWYQQALGQGPQFIFQYYREEENGRGNFPPRFSGLQFPNYSSELNVNALELDDSALYLCASSLGAGGAEQFFGPGTRLTVL.

The chain joins TRBV5-1 to TRBJ2-3; 7 positions match TRBD2. The V gene end was trimmed by 4 bases and the J gene end by 2 bases; junction bases not matched to a gene: 4. The germline gives CDR1 SGHRS, CDR2 YFSETQ. The length of the CDR3 is 14 residues. CDR3 DNA: TGCGCCAGCAGCCCCGGGGGGAACACAGATACGCAGTATTTT. It translates to CASSPGGNTDTQYF.

The chain joins TRBV7-2 to TRBJ2-1; a weak D match, TRBD1 (5 bases). There are 13 residues in the CDR3. Germline V gene sequence: CDR1 SGHTA, CDR2 FQGNSA. With 8 bases removed from V and 5 bases from J, the gap between germline ends came to 13 bases. In DNA, the CDR3 is TGTGCCAGCGCTTTGACAGCTAACAATGAGCAGTTCTTC. Translation: CASALTANNEQFF.

CDR3 amino acids: CASRGQSFYEQYF. The CDR3 nucleotides are TGTGCCAGCAGAGGACAGAGTTTCTACGAGCAGTACTTC. The chain is built from TRBV6-6 and TRBJ2-7, with D perhaps TRBD1 (6 bases). This CDR3 spans 13 amino acids. Germline values: CDR1 MNHNY, CDR2 SVGAGI (reference sequence). Trimming left V 6 bases short and J 3 bases short, with 12 bases between.

The rearrangement links TRBV5-1 to TRBJ2-2, with a weak D call TRBD1 (5 bases). Germline CDR1 reads SGHRS; CDR2 reads YFSETQ. This CDR3 has 13 residues. V was cut by 4 bases and J by 7 bases, with 11 bases left in between. The CDR3: CASSNRFDGELFF. The CDR3 DNA is TGCGCCAGCAGCAACAGGTTTGACGGGGAGCTGTTTTTT.

The J gene is TRBJ2-4, the V gene TRBV7-2, with 7 bases aligning to TRBD2. Germline CDR1 and CDR2: SGHTA and FQGNSA. Trimming at V came to 1 base and at J to 7 bases, leaving 4 bases not matched to a gene. The CDR3 covers 14 residues. This chain's CDR3 is CASSLEAGRNIQYF. CDR3 DNA: TGTGCCAGCAGCTTAGAAGCGGGACGGAACATTCAGTACTTC.

The CDR3 is CASSPAGSGANRLFF. In DNA form, the CDR3 reads TGTGCCAGCAGCCCCGCTGGTTCAGGCGCAAACCGACTGTTTTTT. V gene TRBV11-2 combines with J gene TRBJ1-4; D is undetermined. The CDR3 has 15 amino acids. The V gene's germline CDR1 is SGHAT and CDR2 FQNNGV. V lost 5 bases and J 13 bases, leaving 23 bases between the germline ends. Variable domain in full (rest from reference TRBV11-2 and TRBJ1-4): EAGVAQSPRYKIIEKRQSVAFWCNPISGHATLYWYQQILGQGPKLLIQFQNNGVVDDSQLPKDRFSAERLKGVDSTLKIQPAKLEDSAVYLCASSPAGSGANRLFFGSGTQLSVL.

This sequence joins TRBV18 and TRBJ2-1, with a tentative D call TRBD1 (6 bases). Trimming removed 6 bases at V and 7 bases at J, with 19 bases between. Germline V gene data show CDR1 as KGHSH and CDR2 as LQKENI. This CDR3 has 15 residues. The chain's CDR3 is CASSREGDQRNEQFF. CDR3 DNA: TGTGCCAGCTCCCGAGAGGGGGACCAGAGGAATGAGCAGTTCTTC.

The J gene is TRBJ1-6, the V gene TRBV6-5, with 9 bases aligning to TRBD1. The CDR3 extends over 16 amino acids. Germline-derived CDR1 and CDR2 are MNHEY and SVGAGI. The J segment lost 7 bases and the V segment lost 4 bases, leaving 8 bases of the junction unmatched. CDR3 nucleotides: TGTGCCAGCAGTTCCACGGACAGGGGCGTAAATTCACCCCTCCACTTT. Encoded protein: CASSSTDRGVNSPLHF.

The rearrangement links TRBV4-1 to TRBJ1-3; TRBD1 matches at 7 bases. The junction had 9 bases not matched to a gene; V was cut back by 2 bases and J by 5 bases. The CDR3 runs to 16 residues. CDR1 and CDR2 from the germline V gene are MGHRA and YSYEKL. CDR3 nucleotides: TGCGCCAGCAGCCAACCCGGACAGGAATGGAGAAACACCATATATTTT. Amino acid sequence: CASSQPGQEWRNTIYF.

This chain uses TRBV27 with TRBJ2-1; TRBD1 matches 7 bases. The trim removed 3 bases at V and 4 bases at J, leaving 6 bases unmatched. The germline CDR1 and CDR2 sequences are MNHEY and SMNVEV (reference sequence). The CDR3 length is 15 residues. This CDR3 is CASSLTGRGYNEQFF. DNA of the CDR3: TGTGCCAGCAGTTTGACAGGGAGAGGGTACAATGAGCAGTTCTTC.